This T cell receptor (beta chain) was captured in a study of T cells in localized non-small cell lung cancer. With regard to this clone: Its target is not known.

General study results and limits: Tumor showed lower T cell clonality than uninvolved adjacent lung, where it was highest.

Clones were sequenced by immunoSEQ multiplex PCR, and TCRdb holds only the in-frame ones, with some missing. The sample has under 60,000 clones, 80% to 90% seen once; the top ten hold 15% to 20%. Losses at the gene ends were 6 bases for V and 5 bases for J; bases not matched to a gene: 9. The CDR3 runs 16 residues. Germline-derived CDR1 and CDR2 are SNHLY and FYNNEI. The material was peripheral blood, obtained before any cancer treatment. This clonotype originated in an older male donor with stage III squamous cell lung carcinoma. The V gene is TRBV2, the J gene TRBJ2-1; TRBD2 aligns across 11 bases. CDR3 DNA sequence: TGTGCCAGCAGCCGAGGGACTAGCGGTAGACACAATGAGCAGTTCTTC. Translation gives CASSRGTSGRHNEQFF.